Each of the 11 T cell receptor beta chains below was sequenced from the same sample in a study of regulatory T cells in long-lasting Graves disease. Libraries of TCR beta came from iRepertoire HTBI primers plus Arm-PCR of CDR3 regions. TCRdb itself ran the multiplex PCR reads through MiXCR, one entry per CDR3 protein. Altogether 300,000 or so distinct CDR3 sequences are present, about 20% being singletons, with the ten largest covering 29%. Noted time point: persistent/refractory GD, antithyroid drugs over 5 years with positive TRAb. Researchers made the TCR library from RNA that was extracted from PBMCs. Source: peripheral blood mononuclear cells (PBMCs), taken when the disease was refractory, from a patient treated with antithyroid drugs. The source is a female donor with Graves disease.

This clonotype was picked up a small number of times. CDR3 amino acids: CASSPGVPANTGELFF. DNA of the CDR3: TGTGCCAGCTCACCCGGAGTTCCAGCGAACACCGGGGAGCTGTTTTTT. The rearrangement uses TRBV18 and TRBJ2-2; no definite D call. V shed 3 bases and J shed 0 bases, with 11 bases lying between them. CDR1 is KGHSH and CDR2 is LQKENI in the germline V gene. The CDR3 is made up of 16 amino acids. Variable domain in full (rest from reference TRBV18 and TRBJ2-2): NAGVMQNPRHLVRRRGQEARLRCSPMKGHSHVYWYRQLPEEGLKFMVYLQKENIIDESGMPKERFSAEFPKEGPSILRIQQVVRGDSAAYFCASSPGVPANTGELFFGEGSRLTVL.

V and J are TRBV7-9 and TRBJ2-3; D uncertain. Trimming removed 1 base from V and 2 bases from J, with 7 bases in between. In germline, CDR1 is SEHNR, CDR2 FQNEAQ (reference sequence). There are 14 residues in the CDR3. CDR3 sequence reads: CASSLDVSTDTQYF. CDR3 bases: TGTGCCAGCAGCTTAGATGTTTCCACAGATACGCAGTATTTT.

Ten or more counts support this clonotype. This chain uses TRBV11-1 with TRBJ1-6, with TRBD1 matching 8 bases. There are 14 residues in the CDR3. The germline gives CDR1 SGHAT, CDR2 FQDESV (reference sequence). The J segment lost 10 bases and the V segment lost 3 bases, leaving 5 bases of the junction unmatched. The CDR3 sequence is CASSLGTGGSPLHF. The CDR3 DNA follows: TGTGCCAGCAGCTTGGGGACAGGAGGATCACCCCTCCACTTT.

Ten or more counts support this clonotype. This chain connects TRBV7-9 to TRBJ1-4; a weak D match, TRBD1 (5 bases). V shed 1 base and J shed 0 bases, with 9 bases lying between them. Germline lookup yields CDR1 SEHNR and CDR2 FQNEAQ (reference sequence). This CDR3 has 16 amino acids. CDR3: CASSLDRTTTNEKLFF. For the CDR3, the DNA is TGTGCCAGCAGCTTAGACAGGACCACAACTAATGAAAAACTGTTTTTT.

The chain is built from TRBV5-1 and TRBJ2-4; 7 bases agree with TRBD2. V gave up 3 bases and J gave up 1 base; unmatched junction bases: 1. This CDR3 region has 14 residues. Germline CDR1 SGHRS, CDR2 YFSETQ. The CDR3 DNA reads TGCGCCAGCAGCTCCGGGAGGGCCAAAAACATTCAGTACTTC. Its protein product is CASSSGRAKNIQYF. Full variable domain (outside the CDR3, taken from reference TRBV5-1 and TRBJ2-4): KAGVTQTPRYLIKTRGQQVTLSCSPISGHRSVSWYQQTPGQGLQFLFEYFSETQRNKGNFPGRFSGRQFSNSRSEMNVSTLELGDSALYLCASSSGRAKNIQYFGAGTRLSVL.

The V and J genes are TRBV11-2 and TRBJ2-5; TRBD2 matches at 7 bases. With the DNA end fitting TRBJ2-1 better, the J assignment may be wrong. CDR1 and CDR2 (germline): SGHAT, FQNNGV. The CDR3 length is 14 residues. The CDR3, as DNA: TGTGCCAGCAGCTTGCGGGGGATCCACAATGAGCAGTTCTTC. Amino acids: CASSLRGIHNEQFF.

This chain links TRBV3-1 with TRBJ1-1; TRBD1 matches 12 bases. The germline V gene encodes CDR1 LGHDT and CDR2 YNNKEL (reference sequence). The CDR3 is 15 amino acids. The ends lost 3 bases at V and 5 bases at J; junction bases unmatched: 4. In nucleotides, the CDR3 is TGTGCCAGCAGCCAGGGACAGGGGGCTTGGACTGAAGCTTTCTTT. Translation gives CASSQGQGAWTEAFF.

CDR3 in amino acids: CASSLKGIVITADYEQYF. As DNA, the CDR3 is TGTGCCAGCAGTTTAAAGGGGATCGTGATTACAGCGGACTACGAGCAGTACTTC. V usage is TRBV28 and J usage is TRBJ2-7, with D perhaps being TRBD1 or TRBD2 (5 bases each). The CDR3 consists of 18 residues. The ends were cut back, 2 bases at V and 3 bases at J, with 23 bases in the middle. Germline V gives CDR1 MDHEN, CDR2 SYDVKM. Based on the CDR3 plus reference TRBV28 and TRBJ2-7, the full variable domain is DVKVTQSSRYLVKRTGEKVFLECVQDMDHENMFWYRQDPGLGLRLIYFSYDVKMKEKGDIPEGYSVSREKKERFSLILESASTNQTSMYLCASSLKGIVITADYEQYFGPGTRLTVT.

This clonotype was recorded at least ten times. The V and J genes are TRBV6-1 and TRBJ1-1, with D maybe TRBD1 (5 bases). The CDR3 spans 14 residues. Trimming removed 8 bases from V and 7 bases from J, with 20 bases in between. Germline assignment: CDR1 MNHNS and CDR2 SASEGT. The DNA for the CDR3 is TGTGCCAGCCGGGGAATCGACAGTACGATTGAAGCTTTCTTT. Its protein is CASRGIDSTIEAFF.

This clonotype was seen a handful of times. The chain is built from TRBV27 and TRBJ2-7, with 9 bases aligning to TRBD1. V was pared by 4 bases and J by 4 bases, with 8 bases of the junction left unmatched. The CDR3 runs to 15 residues. Germline CDR1 MNHEY, CDR2 SMNVEV (reference sequence). CDR3 DNA sequence: TGTGCCAGCAGTTCCGGACAGGGGTCCGAATACGAGCAGTACTTC. This gives the protein CASSSGQGSEYEQYF.

In its sample, this clonotype was seen a few times. The genes are TRBV3-1 and TRBJ1-6; 9 bases are shared with TRBD1. The germline gives CDR1 LGHDT, CDR2 YNNKEL (reference sequence). V shed 2 bases, J shed 10 bases, and the junction held 3 bases outside the gene matches. The CDR3 runs 14 residues. CDR3 region: CASSQSTGGSPLHF. The CDR3 coding sequence is TGTGCCAGCAGCCAATCGACAGGGGGGTCACCCCTCCACTTT.